A selection of T cell receptor beta chains follows, all from one sample in a study of cytomegalovirus exposure and HLA in healthy donors. Repertoires were generated with immunoSEQ multiplex PCR, while TCRdb's copy carries only in-frame clones and drops some. The table records about 130,000 clones, 70% to 80% of them present only once. The specimen was PBMCs. Every receptor here comes from a young man in good health and CMV-seronegative. CDR3s include the opening cysteine and the closing phenylalanine or tryptophan. Fields, in order: D gene, J gene, CDR3 length, clone size, V gene, CDR3 protein, CDR3 DNA. D genes are given only for firm matches. Size values are once, few and many counts, or a class for expanded clones, and some rows have none.

.	TRBJ2-7	14	.	TRBV4-1	CASSQGDNNYEQYF	TGCGCCAGCAGCCAAGGGGACAACAACTACGAGCAGTACTTC
TRBD2	TRBJ2-1	16	.	TRBV19	CASTVGGLGTYNEQFF	TGTGCCAGTACGGTGGGGGGACTAGGTACCTACAATGAGCAGTTCTTC
.	TRBJ1-5	15	few	TRBV4-1	CASSQVGSGNQPQHF	TGCGCCAGCAGCCAAGTAGGGAGCGGCAATCAGCCCCAGCATTTT
TRBD2	TRBJ2-1	15	.	TRBV11-3	CASSFGTSAYNEQFF	TGTGCCAGCAGCTTCGGGACTAGCGCCTACAATGAGCAGTTCTTC
TRBD1	TRBJ2-3	19	.	TRBV27	CASSHIPGQGEGDTDTQYF	TGTGCCAGCAGTCACATTCCGGGACAGGGAGAGGGTGACACAGATACGCAGTATTTT
.	TRBJ2-3	13	.	TRBV19	CASSAGNTDTQYF	TGTGCCAGTAGTGCGGGGAACACAGATACGCAGTATTTT
.	TRBJ1-2	15	.	TRBV19	CASSKSREANYGYTF	TGTGCCAGTAGTAAGTCTCGGGAAGCTAACTATGGCTACACCTTC
TRBD1	TRBJ2-6	19	.	TRBV4-2	CASSQVAGQGVTGANVLTF	TGTGCCAGCAGCCAAGTTGCCGGGCAGGGGGTAACTGGGGCCAACGTCCTGACTTTC
.	TRBJ1-4	16	.	TRBV14	CASSQDQRGGLEKLFF	TGTGCCAGCAGCCAAGACCAAAGGGGGGGTCTTGAAAAACTGTTTTTT
.	TRBJ2-2	14	.	TRBV18	CASSPGPNTGELFF	TGTGCCAGCTCACCCGGTCCGAACACCGGGGAGCTGTTTTTT
.	TRBJ1-1	15	.	TRBV7-9	CASSLGGGVYTEAFF	TGTGCCAGCAGCTTGGGGGGGGGAGTGTACACTGAAGCTTTCTTT
TRBD2	TRBJ2-2	18	.	TRBV19	CASRRDRGLAENTGELFF	TGTGCCAGTAGGAGGGACAGAGGACTAGCGGAGAACACCGGGGAGCTGTTTTTT
.	TRBJ1-1	15	once	TRBV18	CASSQTKGVGTEAFF	TGTGCCAGCTCACAGACGAAGGGGGTTGGGACTGAAGCTTTCTTT
.	TRBJ2-3	14	once	TRBV9	CASSSVGLTDTQYF	TGTGCCAGCAGCTCAGTAGGACTCACAGATACGCAGTATTTT
.	TRBJ2-5	13	.	TRBV29-1	CSVERGAGETQYF	TGCAGCGTTGAGAGGGGAGCGGGAGAGACCCAGTACTTC
.	TRBJ1-1	13	.	TRBV2	CASSEGTYTEAFF	TGTGCCAGCAGTGAGGGCACTTACACTGAAGCTTTCTTT
.	TRBJ1-5	15	.	TRBV6-6	CASSNTGFLNQPQHF	TGTGCCAGCAGTAACACAGGGTTTCTGAATCAGCCCCAGCATTTT
TRBD2	TRBJ2-7	15	.	TRBV6-4	CASRLAGGATYEQYF	TGTGCCAGCAGACTAGCGGGAGGGGCCACCTACGAGCAGTACTTC
.	TRBJ2-7	13	.	TRBV27	CASSSGISYEQYF	TGTGCCAGCAGTTCGGGGATTTCCTACGAGCAGTACTTC
TRBD2	TRBJ2-7	16	.	TRBV4-1	CASSQDPLAGSYEQYF	TGCGCCAGCAGCCAAGACCCGCTAGCGGGGTCCTACGAGCAGTACTTC
TRBD1	TRBJ1-1	14	.	TRBV6-1	CASSSYRGDTEAFF	TGTGCCAGCAGCTCATACAGGGGAGACACTGAAGCTTTCTTT
.	TRBJ2-5	14	.	TRBV30	CAWSVSASVQTQYF	TGTGCCTGGAGTGTATCCGCTAGCGTTCAGACCCAGTACTTC
.	TRBJ1-2	12	.	TRBV11-2	CASSFEGYGYTF	TGTGCCAGCAGCTTCGAGGGCTATGGCTACACCTTC
.	TRBJ2-7	15	.	TRBV27	CASSRGRGGIHEQYF	TGTGCCAGCAGTCGGGGAAGGGGAGGCATCCACGAGCAGTACTTC
.	TRBJ2-7	16	few	TRBV5-1	CASSRDGTGYGYEQYF	TGCGCCAGCAGCAGGGATGGCACGGGGTACGGTTACGAGCAGTACTTC
.	TRBJ2-3	17	.	TRBV5-4	CASSRPTGVITRDTQYF	TGTGCCAGCAGCCGACCGACCGGGGTGATCACCAGAGATACGCAGTATTTT
TRBD1	TRBJ1-2	13	.	TRBV9	CASSVGTGLGYTF	TGTGCCAGCAGCGTAGGGACAGGCCTGGGCTACACCTTC
TRBD1	TRBJ2-5	14	.	TRBV5-1	CASSRTGSEETQYF	TGCGCCAGCAGCCGGACAGGCTCCGAGGAGACCCAGTACTTC
.	TRBJ2-7	13	.	TRBV19	CASSNSGPYEQYF	TGTGCCAGTAGTAATAGCGGACCCTACGAGCAGTACTTC
TRBD1	TRBJ1-1	14	.	TRBV6-1	CASSEGPDRGEAFF	TGTGCCAGCAGTGAAGGTCCGGACAGGGGTGAAGCTTTCTTT
.	TRBJ2-1	14	.	TRBV28	CASSLGGGRNEQFF	TGTGCCAGCAGTTTGGGGGGGGGCCGGAATGAGCAGTTCTTC
TRBD1	TRBJ2-7	16	.	TRBV30	CAWSVGQGLRTYEQYF	TGTGCCTGGAGTGTAGGACAGGGATTACGTACCTACGAGCAGTACTTC
TRBD1	TRBJ2-4	14	few	TRBV2	CASRAGQGSNIQYF	TGTGCCAGCAGGGCGGGACAGGGGAGTAACATTCAGTACTTC
TRBD2	TRBJ2-7	15	.	TRBV6-5	CASSYVASGGYEQYF	TGTGCCAGCAGTTACGTGGCTAGCGGGGGCTACGAGCAGTACTTC
.	TRBJ1-5	13	few	TRBV5-5	CASSLYLNQPQHF	TGTGCCAGCAGCTTGTATCTCAATCAGCCCCAGCATTTT
.	TRBJ1-1	14	.	TRBV27	CASYTQGRGTEAFF	TGTGCCAGCTACACACAGGGAAGGGGCACTGAAGCTTTCTTT
TRBD2	TRBJ2-3	16	.	TRBV19	CASSARLAGPTDTQYF	TGTGCCAGTAGTGCGAGACTAGCGGGACCGACAGATACGCAGTATTTT
TRBD2	TRBJ2-1	16	.	TRBV18	CASSPFTGGRAGEQFF	TGTGCCAGCTCACCATTTACCGGCGGGAGGGCCGGGGAGCAGTTCTTC
.	TRBJ1-6	17	.	TRBV9	CASSVEGESSYNSPLHF	TGTGCCAGCAGCGTCGAGGGTGAAAGCTCCTATAATTCACCCCTCCACTTT
TRBD2	TRBJ2-7	14	.	TRBV30	CAWSRLAGGFEQYF	TGTGCCTGGAGTCGGCTAGCGGGAGGTTTCGAGCAGTACTTC
TRBD1	TRBJ2-7	17	.	TRBV7-8	CASSWSEPGTATYEQYF	TGTGCCAGCAGCTGGAGCGAACCCGGGACAGCCACCTACGAGCAGTACTTC
.	TRBJ2-3	14	.	TRBV5-4	CASSFYGSTDTQYF	TGTGCCAGCAGCTTTTACGGGAGCACAGATACGCAGTATTTT
.	TRBJ1-5	17	.	TRBV28	CASSSQVGGRIYQPQHF	TGTGCCAGCAGTTCCCAGGTCGGGGGGCGCATATATCAGCCCCAGCATTTT
TRBD2	TRBJ2-1	15	.	TRBV5-1	CASSSGLVSYNEQFF	TGCGCCAGCAGCTCGGGACTAGTGTCCTACAATGAGCAGTTCTTC
TRBD1	TRBJ1-5	14	.	TRBV6-5	CASSDRGLNQPQHF	TGTGCCAGCAGTGACAGGGGGCTGAATCAGCCCCAGCATTTT
.	TRBJ2-2	14	.	TRBV28	CASSLMGDTGELFF	TGTGCCAGCAGTTTAATGGGAGACACCGGGGAGCTGTTTTTT
TRBD2	TRBJ2-7	16	.	TRBV5-6	CASSLGGGWATYEQYF	TGTGCCAGCAGCTTGGGCGGGGGATGGGCGACCTACGAGCAGTACTTC
.	TRBJ2-2	14	.	TRBV11-3	CASSRTAGTGELFF	TGTGCCAGCTCCCGGACAGCCGGTACCGGGGAGCTGTTTTTT